These 2 T cell receptor beta chains originate from one sample sequenced in a study of cytomegalovirus exposure and HLA in healthy donors. With 60 Vbeta and 13 Jbeta primers, the PCR was carried out. TCRdb's table, derived via immunoSEQ multiplex PCR, lists solely in-frame clones and lacks some. Here the sample spans approximately 120,000 clones, 76% being singletons. Sequenced input: PBMCs. The receptors originated from a man in his forties or fifties in good health and CMV-seronegative.

The J gene is TRBJ1-1, the V gene TRBV21-1; no DNA check was done on the table's D call, TRBD1. TRBV21-1 is listed as a pseudogene. This CDR3 region has 15 residues. The chain's CDR3 is CASSPLGQTNTEAFF. In nucleotides, the CDR3 is TGTGCCAGCAGCCCTCTCGGACAGACGAACACTGAAGCTTTCTTT.

The chain links TRBV28 to TRBJ1-5, with D maybe TRBD1 (6 bases). With 2 bases removed from V and 2 bases from J, the gap between germline ends came to 13 bases. CDR3 size: 16 residues. Germline loops: CDR1 MDHEN, CDR2 SYDVKM. The CDR3 bases are TGTGCCAGCAGTTTACCCACAGGGCCCGGCAATCAGCCCCAGCATTTT. Translated: CASSLPTGPGNQPQHF. Using reference TRBV28 and TRBJ1-5 for the parts outside the CDR3, the full variable domain is DVKVTQSSRYLVKRTGEKVFLECVQDMDHENMFWYRQDPGLGLRLIYFSYDVKMKEKGDIPEGYSVSREKKERFSLILESASTNQTSMYLCASSLPTGPGNQPQHFGDGTRLSIL.